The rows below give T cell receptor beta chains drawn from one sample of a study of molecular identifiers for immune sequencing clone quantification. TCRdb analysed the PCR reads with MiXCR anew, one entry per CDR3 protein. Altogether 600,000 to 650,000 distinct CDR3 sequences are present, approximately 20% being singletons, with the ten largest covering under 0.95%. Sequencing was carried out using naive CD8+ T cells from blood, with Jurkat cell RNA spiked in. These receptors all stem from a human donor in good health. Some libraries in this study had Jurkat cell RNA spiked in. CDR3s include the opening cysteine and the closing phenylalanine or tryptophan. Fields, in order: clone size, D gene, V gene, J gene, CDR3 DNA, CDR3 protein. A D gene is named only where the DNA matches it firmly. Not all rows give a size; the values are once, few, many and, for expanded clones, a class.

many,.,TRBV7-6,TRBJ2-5,TGTGCCAGCAGCCCCTCCGGGGCCAAAGAGACCCAGTACTTC,CASSPSGAKETQYF
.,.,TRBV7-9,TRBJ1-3,TGTGCCAGCAGCCTCACGGACGGCGGGAACTCTGGAAACACCATATATTTT,CASSLTDGGNSGNTIYF
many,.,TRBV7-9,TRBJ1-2,TGTGCCAGCAGCTTAAATTTAGGTGACAGACACTATGGCTACACCTTC,CASSLNLGDRHYGYTF
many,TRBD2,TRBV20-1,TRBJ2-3,TGCAGTGCTAGAGATCTCACCAGCGGGGCTCTTAGCACAGATACGCAGTATTTT,CSARDLTSGALSTDTQYF
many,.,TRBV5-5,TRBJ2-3,TGTGCCAGCAGCTTGTTGAATAACTTAGACACAGATACGCAGTATTTT,CASSLLNNLDTDTQYF
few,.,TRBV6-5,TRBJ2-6,TGTGCCAGCAGTTACTCAGGGGCATCGGCAGGGGGGGGTTCTGGGGCCAACGTCCTGATTTTC,CASSYSGASAGGGSGANVLIF
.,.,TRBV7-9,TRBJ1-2,TGTGCCAGCAGCCGAGGTTCCAACTATGGCTACACCTTC,CASSRGSNYGYTF
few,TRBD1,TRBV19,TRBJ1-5,TGTGCCAGTAGTATCCTCAGCGCGGACAGGACTATAGGTCAGCCCCAGCATTTT,CASSILSADRTIGQPQHF
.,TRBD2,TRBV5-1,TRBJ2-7,TGCGCCAGCAGCTTGGAACCAGCGGGAGTTTCCGAGCAGTACTTC,CASSLEPAGVSEQYF
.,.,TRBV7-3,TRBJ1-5,TGTACCAGCAGCTCAAACGGACCAGTTTTGGGTAGCAATCAGCCCCAGCATTTT,CTSSSNGPVLGSNQPQHF
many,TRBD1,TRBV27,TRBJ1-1,TGTGCCAGCAGGGGACAGGGGATCGTGAACACTGAAGCTTTCTTT,CASRGQGIVNTEAFF
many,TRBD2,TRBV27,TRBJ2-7,TGTGCCAGCAGTTTAAGTTGGAGCGGGACCTCCTACGAGCAGTACTTC,CASSLSWSGTSYEQYF
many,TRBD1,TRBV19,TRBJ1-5,TGTGCCAGTAGACCCACAGGGGGCGGCAATCAGCCCCAGCATTTT,CASRPTGGGNQPQHF
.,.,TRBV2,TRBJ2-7,TGTGCCAGCACCGAGGGCAAAAGGTCCTACGAGCAGTACTTC,CASTEGKRSYEQYF
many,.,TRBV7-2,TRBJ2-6,TGTGCCAGCAGTGCAGGGTGGCCTGGGGCCAACGTCCTGACTTTC,CASSAGWPGANVLTF
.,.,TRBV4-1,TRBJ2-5,TGCGCCAGCAGCTTCACACACACCGAAGAGACCCAGTACTTC,CASSFTHTEETQYF
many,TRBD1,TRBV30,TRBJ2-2,TGTGCCTGGGATTATACAGGGGCCGGGGAGCTGTTTTTT,CAWDYTGAGELFF
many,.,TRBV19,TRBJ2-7,TGTGCCAGTAGTCCTCTAGGACAGACGGACGAGCAGTACTTC,CASSPLGQTDEQYF
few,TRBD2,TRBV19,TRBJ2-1,TGTGCCAGTAGTATCGTAGCGGGAGGTCCCGAGCAGTTCTTC,CASSIVAGGPEQFF
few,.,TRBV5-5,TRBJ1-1,TGTGCCAGCAGCTTGGTATGGAGCACTGAAGCTTTCTTT,CASSLVWSTEAFF
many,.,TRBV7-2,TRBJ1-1,TGTGCCAGCAGCTTAGGTGGAGGGTGGGAAGCTTTCTTT,CASSLGGGWEAFF
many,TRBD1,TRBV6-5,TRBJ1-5,TGTGCCAGCAGTTACCAATGGACAGGACACTATAGCAATCAGCCCCAGCATTTT,CASSYQWTGHYSNQPQHF
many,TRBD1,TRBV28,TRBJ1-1,TGTGCCAGCAGTCGGGACAGGGCTGAAGCTTTCTTT,CASSRDRAEAFF
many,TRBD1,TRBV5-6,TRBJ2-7,TGTGCCAGCAGCTTGGGGGGGACAGACTCCTACGAGCAGTACTTC,CASSLGGTDSYEQYF
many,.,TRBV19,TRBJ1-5,TGTGCCAGTAGTATAGGGGGAATGGGCCAGCCCCAGCATTTT,CASSIGGMGQPQHF
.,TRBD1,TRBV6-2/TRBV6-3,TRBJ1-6,TGTGCCGGCAGGACCGGACAGGGGTATTCACCCCTCCACTTT,CAGRTGQGYSPLHF
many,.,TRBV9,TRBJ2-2,TGTGCCAGCAGCGTAAAAACCGGGGAGCTGTTTTTT,CASSVKTGELFF
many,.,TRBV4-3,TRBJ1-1,TGCGCCAGCAGCCAAAGCTCAGGCTTTGGGACTGAAGCTTTCTTT,CASSQSSGFGTEAFF
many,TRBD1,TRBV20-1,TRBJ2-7,TGCAGTGCTAGAGATGTGGAGACAGGGTGGAGAAACGAGCAGTACTTC,CSARDVETGWRNEQYF
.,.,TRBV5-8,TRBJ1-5,TGTGCCAGCAGCTTTTTCAGGTCGGGGTATCAGCCCCAGCATTTT,CASSFFRSGYQPQHF
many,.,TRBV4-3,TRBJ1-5,TGCGCCAGCAGCCAAGATCGGCGGTCAGGCAATCAGCCCCAGCATTTT,CASSQDRRSGNQPQHF
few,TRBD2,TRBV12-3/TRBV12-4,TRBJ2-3,TGTGCCAGCAGGGAGAATAGCGGGGGGGTCACAGATACGCAGTATTTT,CASRENSGGVTDTQYF
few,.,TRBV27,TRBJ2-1,TGTGCCAGCAGTTTAAACTGGCGCAATGAGCAGTTCTTC,CASSLNWRNEQFF
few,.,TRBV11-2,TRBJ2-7,TGTGCCAGCAGCTTAGGCAGGGCTCGGGAGCAGTACTTC,CASSLGRAREQYF
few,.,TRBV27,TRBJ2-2,TGTGCCAGCAGTTTATCCACACCGCGGGGGCCCGGGGAGCTGTTTTTT,CASSLSTPRGPGELFF
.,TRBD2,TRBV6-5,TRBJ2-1,TGTGCCAGCAAGCCGGGACTAGCGGCCTACAATGAGCAGTTCTTC,CASKPGLAAYNEQFF
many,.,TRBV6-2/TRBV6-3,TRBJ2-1,TGTGCCAGCAGTTACTCGCTGTCTATAAAGCAGGGTGAGCAGTTCTTC,CASSYSLSIKQGEQFF
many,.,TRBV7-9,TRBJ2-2,TGTGCCAGCAGCGGACTTTACTTCACCGGGGAGCTGTTTTTT,CASSGLYFTGELFF
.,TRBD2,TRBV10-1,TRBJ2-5,TGCGCCAGCAGTGAGGGGACTAGCAGACACGAGACCCAGTACTTC,CASSEGTSRHETQYF
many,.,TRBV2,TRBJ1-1,TGTGCCAGCGGAGGCGGCACGAGGGCTGAAGCTTTCTTT,CASGGGTRAEAFF
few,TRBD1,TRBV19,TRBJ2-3,TGTGCCACCAGACAGGGTGTGACAGATACGCAGTATTTT,CATRQGVTDTQYF
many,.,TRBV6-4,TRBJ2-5,TGTGCCAGCCAGTTCTTGGCAGGGACGCAAGAGACCCAGTACTTC,CASQFLAGTQETQYF
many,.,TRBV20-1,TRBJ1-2,TGCAGTGCTAGAGACGAAACAGGGTTAGCTAACTATGGCTACACCTTC,CSARDETGLANYGYTF
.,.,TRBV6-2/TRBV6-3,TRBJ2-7,TGTGCCAGCAGTCGACTTGAGTGGGCTTACGAGCAGTACTTC,CASSRLEWAYEQYF
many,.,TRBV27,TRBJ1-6,TGTGCCAGCACTCCCGAGGGCAGGGCCGCTAGCTCCTATAATTCACCCCTCCACTTT,CASTPEGRAASSYNSPLHF
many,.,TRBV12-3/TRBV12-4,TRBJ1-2,TGTGCCAGCAGTCCTGTATTTGACTATGGCTACACCTTC,CASSPVFDYGYTF
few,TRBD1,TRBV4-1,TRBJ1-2,TGCGCCAGCAGCCAAGATCGGGACAGACATGGCTACACCTTC,CASSQDRDRHGYTF
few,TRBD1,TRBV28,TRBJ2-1,TGTGCCAGCAGTTTGCCCAACAGGGGGGATGAGCAGTTCTTC,CASSLPNRGDEQFF
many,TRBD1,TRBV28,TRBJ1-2,TGTGCCAGCAGTTTCGCCGGGACAGGGTACTATGGCTACACCTTC,CASSFAGTGYYGYTF
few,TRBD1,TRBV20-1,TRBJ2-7,TGCAGTGCTAGAGATCTCGCAGGGGGACCCTACGCGCAGTACTTC,CSARDLAGGPYAQYF
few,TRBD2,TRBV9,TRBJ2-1,TGTGCCAGCAGCGAGAGACTAGCGGGAGATCCCTACAATGAGCAGTTCTTC,CASSERLAGDPYNEQFF
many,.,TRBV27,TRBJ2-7,TGTGCCAGCAGTTCGACAGGTCGCTCCTACGAGCAGTACTTC,CASSSTGRSYEQYF
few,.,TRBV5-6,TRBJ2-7,TGTGCCAGCAGCTTGATGGGAAACTCCTACGAGCGGTACTTC,CASSLMGNSYERYF
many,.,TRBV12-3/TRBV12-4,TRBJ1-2,TGTGCCAGCAGTCTGGGACTTAGGGGCTACACCTTC,CASSLGLRGYTF
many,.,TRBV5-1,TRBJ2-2,TGCGCCAGCAGCTTGGGCGACACCCACACCGGGGAGCTGTTTTTT,CASSLGDTHTGELFF
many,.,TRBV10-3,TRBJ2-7,TGTGCCATCAGTGAGACGAACTCCTACGAGCAGTACTTC,CAISETNSYEQYF